One and the same sample provided the 9 T cell receptor beta chains below, sequenced in a study of cytomegalovirus exposure and HLA in healthy donors. The study ran its PCR with 60 Vbeta and 13 Jbeta primers. Assay: immunoSEQ multiplex PCR; the TCRdb copy retains only in-frame clones and omits some. This table holds around 140,000 clones, roughly three quarters found once. What was sequenced was PBMCs. The receptors were sampled from a woman aged 60-70 years in good health and CMV-seronegative.

This rearrangement joins TRBV6-5 to TRBJ2-7, with 8 bases aligning to TRBD2. The junction had 3 bases not matched to a gene; V was cut back by 5 bases and J by 0 bases. The CDR3 has 14 residues. Germline CDR1 reads MNHEY; CDR2 reads SVGAGI. The CDR3, as DNA: TGTGCCAGCAGTGCCGCGGGGGGCTCCTACGAGCAGTACTTC. Protein sequence: CASSAAGGSYEQYF.

This sequence joins TRBV4-1 and TRBJ2-3; D possibly corresponds to TRBD2 (6 bases). Per germline, CDR1 MGHRA and CDR2 YSYEKL. This CDR3 comprises 17 residues. The ends were cut back, 1 base at V and 3 bases at J, with 17 bases in the middle. The CDR3 coding sequence is TGCGCCAGCAGCCAAGCTCCCCCGGGACTCATTACAGATACGCAGTATTTT. It yields the protein CASSQAPPGLITDTQYF.

The V gene is TRBV6-4, the J gene TRBJ1-1, with TRBD1 matching over 8 bases. Trimming cost V 6 bases and J 5 bases; bases outside gene matches: 17. CDR1 MRHNA and CDR2 SNTAGT come from the germline V gene. The CDR3 is 17 residues long. The CDR3 reads CASSQKLNRTGWTEAFF. The CDR3 nucleotides are TGTGCCAGCAGCCAAAAGCTGAACCGGACAGGGTGGACTGAAGCTTTCTTT.

The CDR3 nucleotides are TGTGCCAGCACCAAAGGGGGACCGTCCTCTGGAAACACCATATATTTT. Protein product: CASTKGGPSSGNTIYF. The gene calls are TRBV7-9 and TRBJ1-3; tentatively, D is TRBD1 (6 bases). Germline V gene sequence: CDR1 SEHNR, CDR2 FQNEAQ (reference sequence). V lost 7 bases, J lost 0 bases, and 16 bases lay in between. The CDR3 covers 16 residues.

This clone showed up just a few times. The chain couples TRBV2 to TRBJ1-4; unclear D gene. CDR1 is SNHLY and CDR2 is FYNNEI in the germline V gene. Deletions cut 3 bases from V and 3 bases from J, with 14 bases between. The length of the CDR3 is 16 residues. DNA for the CDR3: TGTGCCAGCAGTGATAGGACCCTCGGGGCTAATGAAAAACTGTTTTTT. Its translation: CASSDRTLGANEKLFF.

This chain joins TRBV28 and TRBJ2-3; D is perhaps TRBD1 (6 bases). Per germline, CDR1 MDHEN and CDR2 SYDVKM. The CDR3 consists of 15 residues. V lost 6 bases and J 0 bases, leaving 13 bases between the germline ends. CDR3 in amino acids: CASRARQASTDTQYF. In nucleotides, the CDR3 is TGTGCCAGCAGAGCCCGACAGGCTAGCACAGATACGCAGTATTTT.

The gene calls are TRBV28 and TRBJ1-2, with TRBD1 matching over 9 bases. Germline CDR1 and CDR2: MDHEN and SYDVKM. V shed 6 bases and J 7 bases; nucleotides not matched to a gene: 6. This CDR3 region has 13 residues. This CDR3 reads CASRLDRGGGYTF. In nucleotides, the CDR3 is TGTGCCAGCAGACTGGACAGGGGTGGTGGCTACACCTTC.

This CDR3 is CASSTSGRGYEQYF. DNA for the CDR3: TGTGCCAGCAGTACTAGCGGGAGAGGGTACGAGCAGTACTTC. The chain links TRBV28 to TRBJ2-7; 11 nucleotides align to TRBD2. The CDR3 is 14 amino acids. The V gene's germline CDR1 is MDHEN and CDR2 SYDVKM. V was clipped by 5 bases and J by 4 bases; unmatched bases: 4.

The chain combines TRBV27 with TRBJ2-3; D call uncertain. The CDR3 runs to 12 residues. Trimming shortened V by 7 bases and J by 6 bases, and 11 bases separated the two germline ends. Germline lookup yields CDR1 MNHEY and CDR2 SMNVEV (reference sequence). The CDR3 nucleotides are TGTGCCAGCAAAACGGTCGAGGATACGCAGTATTTT. Translated: CASKTVEDTQYF.